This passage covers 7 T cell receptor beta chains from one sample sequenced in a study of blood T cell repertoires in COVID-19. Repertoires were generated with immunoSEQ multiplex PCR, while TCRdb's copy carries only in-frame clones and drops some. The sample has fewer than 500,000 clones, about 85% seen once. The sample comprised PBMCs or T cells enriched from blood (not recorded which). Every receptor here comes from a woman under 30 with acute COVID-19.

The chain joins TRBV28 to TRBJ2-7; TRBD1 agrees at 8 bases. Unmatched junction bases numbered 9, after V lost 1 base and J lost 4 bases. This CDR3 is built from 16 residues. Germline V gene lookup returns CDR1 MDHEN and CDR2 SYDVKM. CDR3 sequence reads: CASSLLVQGANYEQYF. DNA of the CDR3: TGTGCCAGCAGTTTATTGGTGCAGGGGGCTAATTACGAGCAGTACTTC. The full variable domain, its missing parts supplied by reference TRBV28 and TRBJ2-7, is DVKVTQSSRYLVKRTGEKVFLECVQDMDHENMFWYRQDPGLGLRLIYFSYDVKMKEKGDIPEGYSVSREKKERFSLILESASTNQTSMYLCASSLLVQGANYEQYFGPGTRLTVT.

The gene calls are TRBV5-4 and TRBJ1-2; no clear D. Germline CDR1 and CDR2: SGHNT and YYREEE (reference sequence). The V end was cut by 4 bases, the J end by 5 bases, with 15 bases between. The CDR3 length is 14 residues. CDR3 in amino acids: CASSPTERVYGYTF. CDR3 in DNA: TGTGCCAGCAGCCCAACAGAGAGGGTGTATGGCTACACCTTC.

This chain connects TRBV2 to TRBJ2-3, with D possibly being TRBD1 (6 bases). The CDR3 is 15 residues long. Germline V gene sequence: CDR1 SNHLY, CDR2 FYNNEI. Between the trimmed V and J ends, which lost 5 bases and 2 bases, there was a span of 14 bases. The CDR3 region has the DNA TGTGCCAGCAGTTACAGGGCCCCTCACACAGATACGCAGTATTTT. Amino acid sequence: CASSYRAPHTDTQYF. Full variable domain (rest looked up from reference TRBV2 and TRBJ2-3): EPEVTQTPSHQVTQMGQEVILRCVPISNHLYFYWYRQILGQKVEFLVSFYNNEISEKSEIFDDQFSVERPDGSNFTLKIRSTKLEDSAMYFCASSYRAPHTDTQYFGPGTRLTVL.

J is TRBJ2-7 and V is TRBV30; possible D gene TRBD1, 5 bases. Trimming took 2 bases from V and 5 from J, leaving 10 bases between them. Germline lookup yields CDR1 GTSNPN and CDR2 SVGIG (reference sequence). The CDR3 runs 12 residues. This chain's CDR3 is CAWSPLGDEQYF. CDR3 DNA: TGTGCCTGGAGTCCCCTAGGGGACGAGCAGTACTTC.

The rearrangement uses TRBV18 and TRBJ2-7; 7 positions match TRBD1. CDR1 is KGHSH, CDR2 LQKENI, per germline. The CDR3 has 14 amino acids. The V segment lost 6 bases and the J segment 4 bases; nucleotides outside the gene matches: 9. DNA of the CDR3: TGTGCCAGCTCCCTACAGGGGCCGACTTACGAGCAGTACTTC. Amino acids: CASSLQGPTYEQYF.

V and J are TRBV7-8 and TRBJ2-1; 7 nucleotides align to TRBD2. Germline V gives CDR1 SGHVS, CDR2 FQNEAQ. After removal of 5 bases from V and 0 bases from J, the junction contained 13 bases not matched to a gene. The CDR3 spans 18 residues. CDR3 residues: CASSAASGKKGSYNEQFF. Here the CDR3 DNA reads TGTGCCAGCAGCGCCGCTAGCGGAAAGAAAGGCTCCTACAATGAGCAGTTCTTC.

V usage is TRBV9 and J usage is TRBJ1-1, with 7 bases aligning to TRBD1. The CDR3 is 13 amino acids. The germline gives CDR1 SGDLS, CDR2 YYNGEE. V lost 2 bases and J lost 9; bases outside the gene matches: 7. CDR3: CASSVAQGVKAFF. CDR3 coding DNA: TGTGCCAGCAGCGTGGCCCAGGGGGTGAAAGCTTTCTTT.